This paragraph covers one T cell receptor (beta chain) sequence. Its target antigen remains unknown. TCR repertoire donors were approximately eleven juvenile idiopathic arthritis patients with active disease who had not reached inactive disease, 3 polyarticular and 8 oligoarticular. A median age of around 12 years (range 2.4-22.9) and a median disease duration of around seven years (range 0.2-19.1) were recorded for the TCR-sequenced patients. Samples for TCR repertoire analysis were collected at two centres in Italy. Peripheral blood mononuclear cells were separated on a Histopaque-1077 density gradient and then cryopreserved in roughly 90% FCS with about 10% DMSO. These data come from a study of synovial regulatory T cells in juvenile arthritis (dated by TCRdb to the mid-2010s). Background for the entire study: Of the sequenced patients, over five received methotrexate, one received methotrexate plus infliximab, three were therapy-naive, and one had no treatment information. Using matched patient samples, the researchers compared TCRbeta CDR3 repertoires across three groups: blood iaTreg cells, other blood Treg cells and synovial fluid Treg cells. Although effector T cell subsets in the cohort were also sequenced for comparisons, the Treg dataset on its own covers only blood and synovial fluid Treg cells. Treg and Teff subsets from about a dozen JIA patients with active disease were included in the TCR repertoire comparisons.

Results and caveats for the whole study, not just this receptor: TCR diversity was lower in blood iaTreg cells than in other blood Treg cells, which is consistent with antigen-driven expansion. Synovial Treg cells shared more CDR3 sequences with iaTreg cells than with other blood Treg cells; Chao-Jaccard similarity confirmed closer relation. iaTreg TCR repertoires were largely private across patients and partially overlapped with synovial Teff and blood CPL repertoires.

Receptor amplification or capture employed the immunoSEQ multiplex PCR assay. TCRbeta CDR3 sequencing was carried out by Adaptive Biotechnologies. Concerning the study's data processing: Repertoire similarity used the Chao-modified Jaccard index and median clonotype overlap from 200 random subsamples at equal sample size. Similarity analyses used either productive nucleotide sequences or in silico-translated amino acid sequences. To compare repertoires, the researchers applied hierarchical clustering with single linkage as well as t-SNE, based on Chao-modified Jaccard distances. Repertoire diversity was measured with the Renyi index after sample size normalisation across a range of alpha values. TCRdb carries this immuneACCESS record with in-frame sequences only. Its versions omit some clonotypes, under half of them owing to an unresolved V gene in the studies checked, with the rest unexplained. V and J calls and clone size are copied from that table; D and trimming were computed from the DNA. The record for this sample contains about 10,000 clones. Clones ranked in the top ten supply roughly 0.33% of the sample.

The cysteine opens and the phenylalanine closes a CDR3 of 14 amino acids. No DNA was logged. CDR1 and CDR2 (ENHRY, SYGVKD) derive from the germline V gene. Sequencing was done on a sample of Treg cells from blood. Sample cell subset or site, as interpreted from the label and publication: remaining (HLA-DR-negative) circulating blood Treg cells. Recombination joined TRBV10-3 with TRBJ2-5; TCRdb returns TRBD1, unconfirmable since there is no DNA. This clonotype originated in a donor aged 2-35 years with juvenile idiopathic arthritis. The CDR3 loop reads CAISDWALQETQYF.